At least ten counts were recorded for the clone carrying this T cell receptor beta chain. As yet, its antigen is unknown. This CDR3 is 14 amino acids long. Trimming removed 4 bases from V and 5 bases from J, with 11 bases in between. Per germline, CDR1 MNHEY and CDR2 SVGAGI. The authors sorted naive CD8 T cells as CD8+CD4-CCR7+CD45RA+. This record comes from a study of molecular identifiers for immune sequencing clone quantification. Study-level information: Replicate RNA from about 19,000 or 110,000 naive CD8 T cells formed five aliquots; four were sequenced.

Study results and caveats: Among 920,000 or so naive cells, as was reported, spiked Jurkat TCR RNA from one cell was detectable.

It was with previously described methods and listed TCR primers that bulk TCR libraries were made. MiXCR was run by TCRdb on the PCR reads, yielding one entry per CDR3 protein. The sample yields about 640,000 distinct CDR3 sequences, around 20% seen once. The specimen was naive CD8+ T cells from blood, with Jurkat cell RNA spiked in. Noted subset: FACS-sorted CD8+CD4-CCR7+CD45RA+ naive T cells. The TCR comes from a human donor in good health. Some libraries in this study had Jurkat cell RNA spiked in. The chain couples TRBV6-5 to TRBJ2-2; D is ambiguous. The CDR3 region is CASSSFSLTGELFF. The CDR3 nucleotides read TGTGCCAGCAGTTCTTTTTCCCTTACCGGGGAGCTGTTTTTT.